The 10 T cell receptor beta chains below all came from one sample that was sequenced in a study of blood T cell repertoires in COVID-19. The data were produced by immunoSEQ multiplex PCR, yet TCRdb's version contains in-frame clones alone and is incomplete. The sample includes some 120,000 clones, around 90% of them seen just once. The sample taken for sequencing was peripheral blood. The receptors originated from a man aged 60 to 75 with COVID-19, enrolled during active disease.

The rearrangement joins TRBV19 to TRBJ1-2, with no clear D. V shed 2 bases and J shed 7 bases, with 11 bases lying between them. This CDR3 spans 13 amino acids. CDR1 and CDR2 from the germline V gene are LNHDA and SQIVND (reference sequence). DNA for the CDR3: TGTGCCAGTAGTATAATGCTAAGTCGTGGCTACACCTTC. Translating it yields CASSIMLSRGYTF.

The rearrangement joins TRBV2 to TRBJ2-3, with 8 positions matching TRBD2. CDR1 and CDR2 from the germline V gene are SNHLY and FYNNEI. With V trimmed by 7 bases and J by 3 bases, 6 bases remained unmatched. This CDR3 spans 14 amino acids. The CDR3 is CASTAGVRTDTQYF. The CDR3 DNA reads TGTGCCAGCACAGCGGGAGTCAGGACAGATACGCAGTATTTT.

The rearrangement uses TRBV7-2 and TRBJ2-3; 8 positions match TRBD2. The CDR3 is 16 residues long. Germline CDR1 reads SGHTA; CDR2 reads FQGNSA. V was pared by 3 bases and J by 3 bases, with 8 bases of the junction left unmatched. The CDR3 DNA is TGTGCCAGCAGCTTTTCCGGGAGGGCCGGGACAGATACGCAGTATTTT. As protein: CASSFSGRAGTDTQYF.

V and J are TRBV6-5 and TRBJ1-1; 7 bases fit TRBD1. CDR3 length: 14 amino acids. With V trimmed by 7 bases and J by 1 base, 6 bases remained unmatched. CDR1 is MNHEY and CDR2 is SVGAGI in the germline V gene. The CDR3 loop is CASILRDRNTEAFF. The DNA for the CDR3 is TGTGCCAGCATTCTCCGGGACAGGAACACTGAAGCTTTCTTT.

J is TRBJ1-2 and V is TRBV6-6; D remains unclear. The CDR3 consists of 13 residues. Germline V gives CDR1 MNHNY, CDR2 SVGAGI (reference sequence). Trimming cost V 3 bases and J 7 bases, with 12 bases left between them. The CDR3, as DNA: TGTGCCAGCAGTTATTACCGGGAGAGTGGCTACACCTTC. Residues: CASSYYRESGYTF.

In its sample, this clone was seen once. V usage is TRBV3-1 (or the pseudogene TRBV3-2) and J usage is TRBJ2-7, with D possibly matching TRBD2 (6 bases). The CDR3 runs 14 residues. Deletions cut 1 base from V and 4 bases from J, with 11 bases between. The V gene's germline CDR1 is LGHDT and CDR2 YNNKEL (reference sequence). In DNA, the CDR3 is TGTGCCAGCAGCCAAGCGGGAGCAGTGTACGAGCAGTACTTC. Residues: CASSQAGAVYEQYF.

V usage is TRBV4-3 and J usage is TRBJ1-2; D is uncertain. Germline V gene sequence: CDR1 LGHNA, CDR2 YSLEER. The CDR3 extends over 14 amino acids. V was shortened by 0 bases and J by 3 bases, with 8 bases between the two germline ends. CDR3 in amino acids: CASSQDATYYGYTF. For the CDR3, the DNA is TGCGCCAGCAGCCAAGATGCGACTTACTATGGCTACACCTTC.

The rearrangement uses TRBV28 and TRBJ1-6, with unresolved D. CDR3 length: 12 amino acids. Germline loops: CDR1 MDHEN, CDR2 SYDVKM. The V end lost 8 bases, the J end lost 8 bases, and 10 bases lay between the germline ends. The CDR3 sequence: CASRVADSPLHF. In nucleotides, the CDR3 is TGTGCCAGCCGAGTAGCGGATTCACCCCTCCACTTT.

This clone was observed a few times. The chain joins TRBV5-1 to TRBJ2-3, with D possibly matching TRBD1 (6 bases). There are 14 residues in the CDR3. Germline values: CDR1 SGHRS, CDR2 YFSETQ. The V end lost 0 bases, the J end lost 12 bases, and 17 bases lay between the germline ends. The DNA for the CDR3 is TGCGCCAGCAGCTTGGCCACCGGGACACCTACTCAGTATTTT. Its protein product is CASSLATGTPTQYF.

This clone was counted once. The V and J genes are TRBV7-8 and TRBJ2-2, with D maybe TRBD2 (5 bases). Germline loops: CDR1 SGHVS, CDR2 FQNEAQ. The CDR3 length is 14 residues. V was clipped by 5 bases and J by 3 bases, with 10 bases between them. CDR3 residues: CASSPLRDTGELFF. The CDR3 DNA reads as TGTGCCAGCAGCCCCCTGCGGGACACCGGGGAGCTGTTTTTT. The full variable domain, in which reference TRBV7-8 and TRBJ2-2 provide the parts outside the CDR3, is GAGVSQSPRYKVAKRGQDVALRCDPISGHVSLFWYQQALGQGPEFLTYFQNEAQLDKSGLPSDRFFAERPEGSVSTLKIQRTQQEDSAVYLCASSPLRDTGELFFGEGSRLTVL.